The next 27 T cell receptor beta chains were all read from a single sample in a study of vaccination effects on CD4 cells after COVID-19 (dated by TCRdb to 2021 to 2024). The method behind the library was the immunoSEQ multiplex PCR assay. What TCRdb holds here is the immuneACCESS table cut down to in-frame rearrangements. Part of the clones is not present; checked against another copy, under half of the missing clones reflect an unresolved V gene, and the others are unexplained. The sample table holds about 45,000 clones, of which 65% to 70% were seen once. The ten largest clones capture roughly 30% of the sample. In the ViraFEST assay, PBMC were stimulated with viral peptide pools, and antigen-specific CD4+ T cell clonotypes were then identified by expansion using TCR sequencing. After less than 13 days of culture, CD4+ T cells were isolated with the EasySep CD4+ T cell isolation kit. PCR-confirmed SARS-CoV-2 infection had occurred in convalescent patients between March and December 2020, before the Alpha, Beta and Delta variants emerged in the United States.

Their antigen targets remain unknown. The sample was CD4+ T cells from PBMCs cultured with a peptide pool, taken before COVID-19 vaccination. Every receptor here comes from a human donor who had a prior SARS-CoV-2 infection.

The chain is built from TRBV4-2 and TRBJ2-5, with D tentatively TRBD1 or TRBD2 (5 bases each). CDR3 size: 16 residues. Trimming took off 5 bases at V and 5 bases at J, with 21 bases between the two ends. The germline gives CDR1 LGHNA, CDR2 YNFKEQ. The CDR3 nucleotides are TGTGCCAGCAGCGCGCTCGGGGACCCCGTTCGGGAGACCCAGTACTTC. The encoded protein is CASSALGDPVRETQYF.

The chain carries TRBV7-9 and TRBJ1-1; D gene unclear. CDR1 is SEHNR, CDR2 FQNEAQ, per germline (reference sequence). V was pared by 6 bases and J by 1 base, with 9 bases between. The CDR3 loop spans 13 amino acids. CDR3 loop: CASSYRENTEAFF. For the CDR3, the DNA is TGTGCCAGCAGTTATAGGGAGAACACTGAAGCTTTCTTT.

The gene calls are TRBV5-1 and TRBJ2-6; 7 positions agree with TRBD2. Trimming at V came to 4 bases and at J to 1 base, leaving 5 bases not matched to a gene. The CDR3 totals 16 residues. Germline V gene data show CDR1 as SGHRS and CDR2 as YFSETQ. CDR3 sequence: CASSAGGTSGANVLTF. The DNA for the CDR3 is TGCGCCAGCAGCGCCGGGGGGACTTCTGGGGCCAACGTCCTGACTTTC. Variable domain in full (rest from reference TRBV5-1 and TRBJ2-6): KAGVTQTPRYLIKTRGQQVTLSCSPISGHRSVSWYQQTPGQGLQFLFEYFSETQRNKGNFPGRFSGRQFSNSRSEMNVSTLELGDSALYLCASSAGGTSGANVLTFGAGSRLTVL.

This chain connects TRBV19 to TRBJ2-2; 13 bases are a match to TRBD2. J was trimmed by 6 bases and V by 6 bases; bases with no gene match: 13. The CDR3 covers 18 residues. Per germline, CDR1 LNHDA and CDR2 SQIVND (reference sequence). The CDR3 coding sequence is TGTGCCAGTAGCAACCCTAGACTAGCGGGAGGATCGGCCGGGGAGCTGTTTTTT. Protein sequence: CASSNPRLAGGSAGELFF. Based on the CDR3 plus reference TRBV19 and TRBJ2-2, the full variable domain is DGGITQSPKYLFRKEGQNVTLSCEQNLNHDAMYWYRQDPGQGLRLIYYSQIVNDFQKGDIAEGYSVSREKKESFPLTVTSAQKNPTAFYLCASSNPRLAGGSAGELFFGEGSRLTVL.

The chain is built from TRBV4-3 and TRBJ2-3; D might be TRBD1 (6 bases). V lost 0 bases to trimming and J lost 4 bases, with 17 bases between them. The germline CDR1 and CDR2 sequences are LGHNA and YSLEER. The CDR3 runs to 17 residues. CDR3 in amino acids: CASSQDSRGSWADTQYF. The CDR3 nucleotides are TGCGCCAGCAGCCAAGATAGCAGGGGCTCCTGGGCAGATACGCAGTATTTT.

The J gene is TRBJ2-7, the V gene TRBV30, with D perhaps matching TRBD2 (6 bases). The germline V gene has CDR1 GTSNPN and CDR2 SVGIG (reference sequence). V was clipped by 0 bases and J by 5 bases, with 11 bases between them. The CDR3 runs 13 residues. CDR3 nucleotide sequence: TGTGCCTGGAGTGTTGGGCTAGCGAACGAGCAGTACTTC. Its translation: CAWSVGLANEQYF.

V usage is TRBV7-2 and J usage is TRBJ2-5; weak D call: TRBD1 (5 bases). Trimming removed 5 bases from V and 1 base from J, with 14 bases in between. The CDR3 spans 15 residues. CDR1 and CDR2 from the germline V gene are SGHTA and FQGNSA. CDR3 in amino acids: CASSGRQSIQETQYF. Written as DNA, the CDR3 is TGTGCCAGCAGCGGTAGACAGAGCATCCAAGAGACCCAGTACTTC.

V gene TRBV2 combines with J gene TRBJ1-3; D gene ambiguous. V lost 0 bases and J lost 3, with 9 bases in between. The CDR3 sequence is 15 residues long. Germline V gene sequence: CDR1 SNHLY, CDR2 FYNNEI. The CDR3 sequence: CASSEARGFGNTIYF. CDR3 DNA sequence: TGTGCCAGCAGTGAAGCCCGAGGGTTTGGAAACACCATATATTTT.

In this sample, this clone turned up once. V usage is TRBV7-9 and J usage is TRBJ1-1, with D unresolved. This CDR3 region has 13 residues. Germline CDR1 SEHNR, CDR2 FQNEAQ (reference sequence). V lost 1 base and J lost 6, with 9 bases in between. The CDR3 DNA sequence: TGTGCCAGCAGCTTAGGCAGGTTCGCTGAAGCTTTCTTT. This encodes CASSLGRFAEAFF.

The V call is TRBV2, the J call TRBJ2-7; TRBD2 is a possible D gene (5 bases). Trimming took 5 bases from V and 3 from J, leaving 11 bases between them. CDR1 and CDR2 from the germline V gene are SNHLY and FYNNEI. This CDR3 has 13 amino acids. CDR3 in amino acids: CASSQPGSYEQYF. CDR3 nucleotide sequence: TGTGCCAGCAGTCAGCCGGGGAGCTACGAGCAGTACTTC. The full variable domain, in which reference TRBV2 and TRBJ2-7 provide the parts outside the CDR3, is EPEVTQTPSHQVTQMGQEVILRCVPISNHLYFYWYRQILGQKVEFLVSFYNNEISEKSEIFDDQFSVERPDGSNFTLKIRSTKLEDSAMYFCASSQPGSYEQYFGPGTRLTVT.

The V and J genes are TRBV6-6 and TRBJ1-1, with TRBD1 matching 9 bases. Trimming removed 5 bases from V and 11 bases from J; junction bases left unmatched: 9. Germline CDR1 MNHNY, CDR2 SVGAGI (reference sequence). The CDR3 extends over 13 amino acids. The CDR3 is CASSQTTGGTAFF. As DNA, the CDR3 is TGTGCCAGCAGTCAGACGACAGGGGGGACTGCTTTCTTT.

The V gene is TRBV18, the J gene TRBJ1-1, with D perhaps matching TRBD1 (5 bases). The V end was cut by 4 bases, the J end by 1 base, with 7 bases between. Germline CDR1 is KGHSH and CDR2 is LQKENI. The CDR3 has 13 amino acids. This chain's CDR3 is CASSHDRNTEAFF. For the CDR3, the DNA is TGTGCCAGCTCACACGACAGGAACACTGAAGCTTTCTTT.

V gene TRBV3-1 (or the pseudogene TRBV3-2) combines with J gene TRBJ1-2, with no clear D. V lost 8 bases and J lost 0, with 16 bases in between. The CDR3 runs 15 residues. CDR1 LGHDT and CDR2 YNNKEL come from the germline V gene (reference sequence). The CDR3 loop is CASSGGRNTNYGYTF. As DNA, the CDR3 is TGTGCCAGCTCCGGAGGGCGAAACACTAACTATGGCTACACCTTC.

The V and J genes are TRBV10-3 and TRBJ2-5, with a possible D match to TRBD1 (7 bases). V dropped 5 bases and J dropped 3 bases, with 16 bases sitting between them. Per germline, CDR1 ENHRY and CDR2 SYGVKD. This CDR3 is 15 amino acids long. This CDR3 is CAISQRGGGEETQYF. CDR3 nucleotides: TGTGCCATCAGTCAAAGAGGGGGCGGGGAAGAGACCCAGTACTTC.

The J gene is TRBJ2-3, the V gene TRBV24-1; TRBD2 agrees at 9 bases. This CDR3 contains 18 residues. The germline gives CDR1 KGHDR, CDR2 SFDVKD. With V trimmed by 3 bases and J by 0 bases, 9 bases remained unmatched. CDR3: CATSDRFSGRGSTDTQYF. DNA of the CDR3: TGTGCCACCAGTGATCGCTTTAGCGGGAGAGGGAGCACAGATACGCAGTATTTT.

This clone appeared once. CDR3 in DNA: TGTGCCAGCAGTCAGTTGCAGGGGAGCTCCTACAATGAGCAGTTCTTC. Translating gives CASSQLQGSSYNEQFF. The J gene is TRBJ2-1, the V gene TRBV25-1, with a possible D match to TRBD1 (6 bases). Trimming cost V 5 bases and J 0 bases, with 14 bases left between them. The CDR3 has 16 residues. Germline CDR1 is MGHDK and CDR2 is SYGVNS.

The chain has TRBV6-5 and TRBJ1-1; D is unresolved. Germline V CDR1 and CDR2: MNHEY, SVGAGI. V dropped 6 bases and J dropped 3 bases, with 14 bases sitting between them. CDR3 size: 14 residues. CDR3 sequence: CASRRGGIYTEAFF. The CDR3 DNA sequence: TGTGCCAGCAGGCGTGGTGGGATTTACACTGAAGCTTTCTTT.

This sequence joins TRBV7-8 and TRBJ1-6, with 9 bases fitting TRBD1. Germline loops: CDR1 SGHVS, CDR2 FQNEAQ. Unmatched junction bases numbered 6, after V lost 5 bases and J lost 10 bases. CDR3 length: 14 amino acids. CDR3 sequence reads: CASSRDRDDSPLHF. The CDR3 DNA is TGTGCCAGCAGCCGGGACAGGGACGACTCACCCCTCCACTTT. Drawing the rest from reference TRBV7-8 and TRBJ1-6, the complete variable domain is GAGVSQSPRYKVAKRGQDVALRCDPISGHVSLFWYQQALGQGPEFLTYFQNEAQLDKSGLPSDRFFAERPEGSVSTLKIQRTQQEDSAVYLCASSRDRDDSPLHFGNGTRLTVT.

The V gene is TRBV6-8, the J gene TRBJ1-5; D is undetermined. CDR1 is MNHGY, CDR2 SAAAGT, per germline. V was trimmed by 6 bases and J by 6 bases, leaving 15 bases between them. The CDR3 runs to 14 residues. In nucleotides, the CDR3 is TGTGCCAGCAGAATCCCGATTCGAGGTCAGCCCCAGCATTTT. This codes for CASRIPIRGQPQHF.

The gene calls are TRBV18 and TRBJ1-2; D remains ambiguous. CDR1 is KGHSH, CDR2 LQKENI, per germline. Trimming took 2 bases from V and 4 from J, leaving 20 bases between them. This CDR3 has 17 amino acids. CDR3 amino acids: CASSPISGPRAGYGYTF. The CDR3 coding sequence is TGTGCCAGCTCACCAATCTCCGGGCCACGGGCGGGCTATGGCTACACCTTC.

The rearrangement uses TRBV9 and TRBJ2-1; D is ambiguous. This CDR3 is 16 amino acids long. V shed 2 bases and J shed 5 bases, with 17 bases lying between them. Germline V gene data show CDR1 as SGDLS and CDR2 as YYNGEE. DNA for the CDR3: TGTGCCAGCAGCGTTCGCGGTATCGAGCTCCACAATGAGCAGTTCTTC. This encodes CASSVRGIELHNEQFF.

J is TRBJ2-7 and V is TRBV27; D is perhaps TRBD1 (6 bases). This CDR3 has 14 residues. Germline CDR1 and CDR2: MNHEY and SMNVEV (reference sequence). The V gene lost 3 bases and the J gene lost 5 bases, with 14 bases spanning the gap. The CDR3 nucleotides read TGTGCCAGCAGTTTCTCCACCAGGGGAGACGAGCAGTACTTC. It encodes CASSFSTRGDEQYF.

This chain uses TRBV2 with TRBJ2-1, with 14 positions matching TRBD2. The germline V gene has CDR1 SNHLY and CDR2 FYNNEI. This CDR3 is 15 amino acids long. The junction had 3 bases not matched to a gene; V was cut back by 6 bases and J by 5 bases. The CDR3 DNA is TGTGCCAGCAGCGGGACTAGCGGGAGCGACAATGAGCAGTTCTTC. Its protein is CASSGTSGSDNEQFF.

This chain connects TRBV28 to TRBJ2-6; D remains ambiguous. CDR3 length: 15 amino acids. CDR1 is MDHEN and CDR2 is SYDVKM in the germline V gene. The ends were cut back, 3 bases at V and 2 bases at J, with 8 bases in the middle. This CDR3 is CASSFLATGANVLTF. DNA of the CDR3: TGTGCCAGCAGTTTTCTGGCGACTGGGGCCAACGTCCTGACTTTC.

This clone was recorded a few times. This chain uses TRBV6-6 with TRBJ1-2; maybe TRBD1 (5 bases). Trimming shortened V by 5 bases and J by 9 bases, and 16 bases separated the two germline ends. Germline V lookup: CDR1 MNHNY, CDR2 SVGAGI (reference sequence). This CDR3 is built from 13 residues. CDR3 sequence: CASSQRIRESYTF. As DNA, the CDR3 is TGTGCCAGCAGTCAACGGATCAGGGAGAGCTACACCTTC.

The sample holds a few counts of this clone. The chain recombines TRBV4-1 with TRBJ1-6, with D possibly being TRBD1 (6 bases). CDR1 and CDR2 (germline): MGHRA, YSYEKL. The V gene lost 0 bases and the J gene lost 6 bases, with 15 bases spanning the gap. The CDR3 is 17 residues long. CDR3 sequence: CASSQDSGGLGNSPLHF. The CDR3 DNA is TGCGCCAGCAGCCAAGATTCGGGGGGCTTAGGTAATTCACCCCTCCACTTT.

This clone was found a few times. The V gene is TRBV5-8, the J gene TRBJ2-1, with D possibly TRBD2 on 6 matching bases. The CDR3 is 16 amino acids. Per germline, CDR1 SGHTS and CDR2 YDEGEE. V was trimmed by 4 bases and J by 0 bases, leaving 14 bases between them. This CDR3 is CASSAFGRSSYNEQFF. CDR3 nucleotide sequence: TGTGCCAGCAGCGCCTTCGGGAGAAGCTCCTACAATGAGCAGTTCTTC.